These 16 T cell receptor beta chains were sequenced from one sample in a study of T-cell reconstitution after alpha-beta-depleted transplantation in children. TCRbeta library preparation incorporated unique molecular identifiers. TCRdb passed the PCR reads through MiXCR, listing each CDR3 protein once. The sample includes around 190,000 distinct CDR3 sequences, under 8.5% of them seen just once. Sample: PBMCs, taken before TCRalphabeta/CD19-depleted stem cell transplant. Source of these receptors: a boy between 2 and 15 years old with acute lymphoblastic leukemia, due to receive a stem cell transplant.

As concerns this clonotype: A single base separates this from a much larger clone, so it may be a read error. This chain uses TRBV7-7 with TRBJ1-3, with D possibly matching TRBD1 (5 bases). The CDR3 is made up of 14 amino acids. Germline V CDR1 and CDR2: SSHAT, FNYEAQ (reference sequence). The CDR3 loop reads CARKQDLSGSTIYF. In DNA form, the CDR3 reads TGTGCTAGAAAACAGGATCTCTCTGGAAGCACCATATATTTT.

This clonotype has at least ten counts. The chain carries TRBV12-3 or TRBV12-4 and TRBJ2-7; D remains unclear. V was clipped by 6 bases and J by 2 bases, with 8 bases between them. The CDR3 length is 12 residues. The CDR3 nucleotides are TGTGCCAGCAGCTCCGGACCCTACGAGCAGTACTTC. It codes for CASSSGPYEQYF.

The chain has TRBV7-9 and TRBJ1-2; 8 nucleotides align to TRBD1. Per the germline V gene, CDR1 is SEHNR and CDR2 is FQNEAQ (reference sequence). The ends lost 5 bases at V and 6 bases at J; junction bases unmatched: 2. This CDR3 comprises 12 residues. DNA for the CDR3: TGTGCCAGCAGCAAACAGGGGGATGGCTACACCTTC. Translated: CASSKQGDGYTF. Supplemented by reference TRBV7-9 and TRBJ1-2, the full variable domain reads DTGVSQNPRHKITKRGQNVTFRCDPISEHNRLYWYRQTLGQGPEFLTYFQNEAQLEKSRLLSDRFSAERPKGSFSTLEIQRTEQGDSAMYLCASSKQGDGYTFGSGTRLTVV.

This clonotype was seen a handful of times. The chain links TRBV12-3 or TRBV12-4 to TRBJ2-1, with 9 bases lining up with TRBD2. This CDR3 has 15 residues. Trimming cost V 3 bases and J 4 bases; bases outside gene matches: 4. The DNA for the CDR3 is TGTGCCAGCAGTTTCGGACTAGCGTTTTACAATGAGCAGTTCTTC. Translated, it gives CASSFGLAFYNEQFF.

This clonotype was picked up many times. The chain joins TRBV20-1 to TRBJ2-7; 8 bases line up with TRBD2. Germline V gives CDR1 DFQATT, CDR2 SNEGSKA (reference sequence). The CDR3 spans 15 residues. Trimming at V came to 0 bases and at J to 4 bases, leaving 8 bases not matched to a gene. For the CDR3, the DNA is TGCAGTGCTAGAGATCAGAAGCGGGAGAGGTACGAGCAGTACTTC. Translating it yields CSARDQKRERYEQYF.

This clonotype was picked up many times. V gene TRBV28 combines with J gene TRBJ2-2, with D perhaps assigned TRBD1 or TRBD2 (5 bases each). Between the trimmed V and J ends, which lost 4 bases and 5 bases, there was a span of 23 bases. The germline CDR1 and CDR2 sequences are MDHEN and SYDVKM. This CDR3 comprises 18 residues. CDR3: CASSSGARFLKVTGELFF. CDR3 DNA: TGTGCCAGCAGTTCCGGGGCTCGGTTCTTGAAGGTGACCGGGGAGCTGTTTTTT.

This clonotype appeared a few times. This chain uses TRBV7-8 with TRBJ2-1; no firm D call. CDR3 length: 20 residues. Deletions cut 1 base from V and 0 bases from J, with 22 bases between. Germline-derived CDR1 and CDR2 are SGHVS and FQNEAQ. The CDR3 DNA reads as TGTGCCAGCAGCTTAGTGTCTTTTTTGTTCCCCTACCTCTCCTACAATGAGCAGTTCTTC. Translation gives CASSLVSFLFPYLSYNEQFF.

Concerning this clonotype itself: The junction differs from germline at one of its ends, possibly a read error. V usage is TRBV7-7 and J usage is TRBJ2-7; the D is unclear. The V gene's germline CDR1 is SSHAT and CDR2 FNYEAQ (reference sequence). The CDR3 has 14 amino acids. CDR3 sequence: CASSPGPLGREQYF. As DNA, the CDR3 is TGTGCTAGCAGCCCTGGCCCGCTGGGCCGGGAGCAGTACTTC.

This clonotype has at least ten counts. The chain employs TRBV7-9 and TRBJ2-3; a weak D match, TRBD2 (6 bases). The germline V gene has CDR1 SEHNR and CDR2 FQNEAQ (reference sequence). Trimming shortened V by 6 bases and J by 5 bases, and 9 bases separated the two germline ends. The CDR3 consists of 12 residues. CDR3 loop: CASRRLVDTQYF. The CDR3 DNA reads as TGTGCCAGCAGGAGACTAGTAGATACGCAGTATTTT.

In this sample, this clonotype turned up a few times. The chain couples TRBV28 to TRBJ1-5, with a possible D match to TRBD1 (5 bases). The germline V gene has CDR1 MDHEN and CDR2 SYDVKM. The CDR3 has 15 residues. Trimming cost V 2 bases and J 2 bases, with 10 bases left between them. The CDR3 sequence is CASSLAGRGNQPQHF. CDR3 sequence (DNA): TGTGCCAGCAGTTTAGCAGGGAGGGGCAATCAGCCCCAGCATTTT.

J is TRBJ2-2 and V is TRBV7-3, with TRBD2 matching over 13 bases. This CDR3 spans 22 amino acids. V dropped 1 base and J dropped 0; count of bases not matched to a gene: 14. The germline gives CDR1 SGHTA, CDR2 FQGTGA. CDR3 sequence reads: CASSLRALAGGPILANTGELFF. The CDR3 DNA sequence: TGTGCCAGCAGCTTAAGGGCACTAGCGGGAGGGCCCATCCTTGCGAACACCGGGGAGCTGTTTTTT.

This clonotype has ten or more counts. The chain links TRBV5-1 to TRBJ2-3; D tentatively reads TRBD1 or TRBD2 (6 bases each). CDR1 is SGHRS and CDR2 is YFSETQ in the germline V gene. V was shortened by 3 bases and J by 2 bases, with 13 bases between the two germline ends. The CDR3 is 15 amino acids. The CDR3 nucleotides read TGCGCCAGCAGCTCCGTCGGGGGCTACACAGATACGCAGTATTTT. Protein product: CASSSVGGYTDTQYF.

This clonotype was recorded many times. V and J are TRBV28 and TRBJ1-2; D call uncertain. The germline gives CDR1 MDHEN, CDR2 SYDVKM. V was trimmed by 4 bases and J by 0 bases, leaving 0 bases between them. The CDR3 covers 11 residues. The DNA for the CDR3 is TGTGCCAGCAGTTCTAACTATGGCTACACCTTC. Its translation is CASSSNYGYTF.

The table lists this clonotype with many counts. The chain couples TRBV29-1 to TRBJ2-3; D not resolved. This CDR3 spans 13 amino acids. Trimming left V 2 bases short and J 3 bases short, with 9 bases between. In germline, CDR1 is SQVTM, CDR2 ANQGSEA. CDR3 DNA sequence: TGCAGCGTTGAATCCAGCTCTACAGATACGCAGTATTTT. This sequence encodes CSVESSSTDTQYF.

This clonotype is classed as medium-sized. V is TRBV28 and J is TRBJ2-3, with 10 bases identical to TRBD1. The CDR3 is 16 amino acids. Per germline, CDR1 MDHEN and CDR2 SYDVKM. The V and J ends lost 1 base and 3 bases, in that order; junction bases with no gene match: 4. The chain's CDR3 is CASSLSGTGVTDTQYF. The CDR3 DNA reads as TGTGCCAGCAGTTTATCGGGGACAGGGGTTACAGATACGCAGTATTTT.

This clonotype has a count of ten or more. The chain couples TRBV25-1 to TRBJ1-2; D is undetermined. This CDR3 is built from 14 residues. V lost 10 bases to trimming and J lost 0 bases, with 15 bases between them. CDR1 and CDR2 (germline): MGHDK, SYGVNS. In DNA, the CDR3 is TGTGCCATCCGGTGGGCAGTTCCTAACTATGGCTACACCTTC. This encodes CAIRWAVPNYGYTF.